This T cell receptor (beta chain) was identified during a study of T cell responses to AZD1222 COVID-19 vaccine. Study details: Combined were second doses at about 4 or about 12 weeks.

Comment on this clone: No antigen is known for it.

Profiling relied on immunoSEQ multiplex PCR, and the TCRdb table lists in-frame clones only, not all of them. The sample holds approximately 90,000 clones, 91% seen once. Study-wide results and limits: There were repertoire samples only from the period after the peak T cell response. The donors showed a predominance of white British ancestry and of females, with possible underestimation of clonal diversity.

The CDR3 loop spans 14 amino acids. Per germline, CDR1 SGHRS and CDR2 YFSETQ. Trimming pared 3 bases from V and 1 base from J, leaving 8 bases between. The input for sequencing was peripheral blood, taken on day 0 of AZD1222 vaccination. The sequence was obtained from an adult in good health. V is TRBV5-1 and J is TRBJ2-4, with D tentatively TRBD2 (6 bases). The chain's CDR3 is CASSSTSAKNIQYF. Written as DNA, the CDR3 is TGCGCCAGCAGCTCGACTAGTGCCAAAAACATTCAGTACTTC.